This TCR beta chain was obtained from a study of response to subunit inactivated influenza vaccine. TCRdb analysed the RT-PCR reads with MiXCR anew, one entry per CDR3 protein. The sample includes 500,000 to 600,000 distinct CDR3 sequences, around 13% of them seen just once. This clonotype was seen many times. V trimming: 6 bases; J trimming: 1 base; junction bases outside the gene matches: 8. The CDR3 spans 15 residues. Sequenced here: PBMCs from blood, sampled roughly 46 days after vaccination. The origin of this receptor is a man aged 45-60 years who received an inactivated influenza vaccine. This chain connects TRBV12-3 or TRBV12-4 to TRBJ2-7; 8 bases agree with TRBD2. The CDR3 sequence: CASSLPAGASYEQYF. The CDR3 nucleotides read TGTGCCAGCAGCTTACCAGCGGGGGCGTCCTACGAGCAGTACTTC.